Described below is a single TCR beta chain sequence and its context. Here immunoSEQ multiplex PCR was the method, and the copy in TCRdb shows in-frame clones only, minus some. Here the sample spans more than 50,000 clones, roughly 85% being singletons. After removal of 3 bases from V and 2 bases from J, the junction contained 7 bases not matched to a gene. Germline CDR1 MRHNA, CDR2 SNTAGT. The CDR3 is 16 residues long. The sample originates from a study of OX40 agonist ivuxolimab in advanced cancers. This clonotype was sampled from an adult with an advanced solid tumor such as melanoma, head and neck, liver or kidney cancer. Material: CD4+ or CD8+ T cells sorted from blood, obtained in a trial of the OX40 agonist ivuxolimab. V gene TRBV6-4 combines with J gene TRBJ2-1; 7 bases agree with TRBD2. The CDR3 reads CASSEEEREPYNEQFF. As DNA, the CDR3 is TGTGCCAGCAGTGAAGAGGAGCGGGAACCCTACAATGAGCAGTTCTTC.